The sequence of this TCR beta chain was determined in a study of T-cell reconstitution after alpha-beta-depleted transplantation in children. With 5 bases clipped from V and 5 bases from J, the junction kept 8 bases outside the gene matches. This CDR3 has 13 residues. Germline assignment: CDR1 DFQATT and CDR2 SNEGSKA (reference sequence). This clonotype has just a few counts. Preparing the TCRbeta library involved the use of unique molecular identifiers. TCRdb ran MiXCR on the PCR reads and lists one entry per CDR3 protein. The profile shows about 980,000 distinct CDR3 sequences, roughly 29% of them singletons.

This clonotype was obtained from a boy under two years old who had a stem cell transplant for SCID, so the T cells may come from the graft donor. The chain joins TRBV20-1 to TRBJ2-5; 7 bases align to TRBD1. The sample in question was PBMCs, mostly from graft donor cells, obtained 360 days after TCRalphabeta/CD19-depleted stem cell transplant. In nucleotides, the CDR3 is TGCAGTGCTCAGACAGGGCTCTGGGAGACCCAGTACTTC. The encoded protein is CSAQTGLWETQYF.